Shown below are 9 T cell receptor beta chains from a single sample sequenced in a study of blood T cell repertoires in COVID-19. Repertoires were generated with immunoSEQ multiplex PCR, while TCRdb's copy carries only in-frame clones and drops some. The sample holds 70,000 to 95,000 clones, approximately 88% seen once. The sequencing sample was made of peripheral blood. These receptors all come from a man in his forties or fifties with active COVID-19.

The rearrangement uses TRBV6-5 and TRBJ1-4; 10 bases are shared with TRBD1. Germline V gene sequence: CDR1 MNHEY, CDR2 SVGAGI. V dropped 8 bases and J dropped 7; count of bases not matched to a gene: 10. This CDR3 comprises 15 residues. The CDR3: CASRSSRTGGEKLFF. In DNA, the CDR3 is TGTGCCAGCCGGAGTTCCAGGACAGGGGGTGAAAAACTGTTTTTT.

CDR3 loop: CATSSGGGPDSYNEQFF. The DNA of the CDR3 is TGTGCCACCAGTAGTGGGGGGGGGCCCGACTCCTACAATGAGCAGTTCTTC. The chain employs TRBV24-1 and TRBJ2-1, with D perhaps TRBD2 (7 bases). Between the trimmed V and J ends, which lost 6 bases and 0 bases, there was a span of 17 bases. The CDR3 length is 17 residues. Germline V CDR1 and CDR2: KGHDR, SFDVKD.

This clone was seen a single time. This sequence joins TRBV19 and TRBJ1-5, with D possibly matching TRBD1 (6 bases). Trimming took 4 bases from V and 1 from J, leaving 17 bases between them. Germline-derived CDR1 and CDR2 are LNHDA and SQIVND (reference sequence). The CDR3 spans 17 residues. DNA for the CDR3: TGTGCCAGTAGTACTGGACCCGCGAGGGGGAGCAATCAGCCCCAGCATTTT. Encoded protein: CASSTGPARGSNQPQHF.

The rearrangement uses TRBV9 and TRBJ1-3, with D possibly TRBD1 on 5 matching bases. Trimming stripped 4 bases from V and 2 bases from J, with 16 bases between. The CDR3 is made up of 16 amino acids. Germline values: CDR1 SGDLS, CDR2 YYNGEE. The CDR3 coding sequence is TGTGCCAGCAGCACCTCCAGCCAGGGTACTGGAAACACCATATATTTT. Its protein is CASSTSSQGTGNTIYF.

The chain is built from TRBV18 and TRBJ1-1, with 7 bases lining up with TRBD1. The germline V gene has CDR1 KGHSH and CDR2 LQKENI. CDR3 length equals 15 residues. J gave up 12 bases and V 3 bases, and 16 bases lay outside the gene matches. The CDR3 loop is CASSPPGQAKSQTFF. In nucleotides, the CDR3 is TGTGCCAGCTCACCGCCAGGACAGGCTAAGTCCCAAACTTTCTTT.

This chain links TRBV4-1 with TRBJ1-1; perhaps TRBD1 as D (6 bases). Germline assignment: CDR1 MGHRA and CDR2 YSYEKL. CDR3 size: 15 residues. V lost 5 bases and J 6 bases, leaving 19 bases between the germline ends. The CDR3 DNA follows: TGCGCCAGCAGCTTAGGGGGAACGGCGGGGGCTGAAGCTTTCTTT. It encodes CASSLGGTAGAEAFF.

The chain couples TRBV7-2 to TRBJ1-6; no firm D call. V was pared by 5 bases and J by 4 bases, with 9 bases between. The CDR3 sequence is 14 residues long. The germline V gene encodes CDR1 SGHTA and CDR2 FQGNSA. The CDR3 spells CASSPTDYNSPLHF. The CDR3 nucleotides are TGTGCCAGCAGCCCTACAGATTATAATTCACCCCTCCACTTT.

V gene TRBV28 combines with J gene TRBJ2-2; tentatively, D is TRBD2 (5 bases). V was shortened by 6 bases and J by 4 bases, with 18 bases between the two germline ends. The V gene's germline CDR1 is MDHEN and CDR2 SYDVKM. The CDR3 is 16 residues long. Written as DNA, the CDR3 is TGTGCCAGCAGGCCTCCGGTAGGGAGTGGCACCGGGGAGCTGTTTTTT. Encoded protein: CASRPPVGSGTGELFF.

Ten or more counts support this clone. The J gene is TRBJ2-7, the V gene TRBV7-9, with TRBD2 matching 10 bases. The CDR3 has 16 amino acids. The germline V gene encodes CDR1 SEHNR and CDR2 FQNEAQ (reference sequence). After removal of 7 bases from V and 2 bases from J, the junction contained 11 bases not matched to a gene. As DNA, the CDR3 is TGTGCCAGCAACAACCACCTAGCGGGGGATCCCTACGAGCAGTACTTC. It encodes CASNNHLAGDPYEQYF.